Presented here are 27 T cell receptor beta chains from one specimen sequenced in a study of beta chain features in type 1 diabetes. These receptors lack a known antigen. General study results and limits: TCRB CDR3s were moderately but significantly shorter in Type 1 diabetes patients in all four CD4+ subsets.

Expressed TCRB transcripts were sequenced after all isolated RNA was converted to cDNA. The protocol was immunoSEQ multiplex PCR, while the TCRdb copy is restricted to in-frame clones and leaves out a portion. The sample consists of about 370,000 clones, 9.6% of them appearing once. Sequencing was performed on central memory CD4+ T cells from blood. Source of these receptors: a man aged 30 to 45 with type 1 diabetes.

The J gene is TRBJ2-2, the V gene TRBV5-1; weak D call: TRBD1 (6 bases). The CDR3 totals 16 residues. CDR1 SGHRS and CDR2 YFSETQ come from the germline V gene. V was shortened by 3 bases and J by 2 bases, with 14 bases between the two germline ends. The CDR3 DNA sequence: TGCGCCAGCAGCTCCCAGGGGACACTAAACACCGGGGAGCTGTTTTTT. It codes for CASSSQGTLNTGELFF.

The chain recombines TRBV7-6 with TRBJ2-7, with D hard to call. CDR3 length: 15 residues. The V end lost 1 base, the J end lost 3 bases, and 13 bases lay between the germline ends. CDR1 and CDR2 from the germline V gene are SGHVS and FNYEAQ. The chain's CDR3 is CASSLGSGGYYEQYF. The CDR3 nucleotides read TGTGCCAGCAGCTTAGGATCCGGTGGCTACTACGAGCAGTACTTC.

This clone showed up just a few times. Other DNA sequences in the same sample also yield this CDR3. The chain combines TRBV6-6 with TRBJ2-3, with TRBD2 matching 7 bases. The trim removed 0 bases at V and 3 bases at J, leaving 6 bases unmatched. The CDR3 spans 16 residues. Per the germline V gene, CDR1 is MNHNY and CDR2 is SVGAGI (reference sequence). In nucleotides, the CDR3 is TGTGCCAGCAGTTACTCGTCGGGGGAGGGGACAGATACGCAGTATTTT. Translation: CASSYSSGEGTDTQYF.

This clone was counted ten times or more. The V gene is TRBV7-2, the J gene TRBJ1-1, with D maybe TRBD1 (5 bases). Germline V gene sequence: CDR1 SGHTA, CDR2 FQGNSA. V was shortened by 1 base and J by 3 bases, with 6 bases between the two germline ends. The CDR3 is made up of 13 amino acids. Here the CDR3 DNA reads TGTGCCAGCAGCTTAGTGGGGGACACTGAAGCTTTCTTT. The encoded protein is CASSLVGDTEAFF.

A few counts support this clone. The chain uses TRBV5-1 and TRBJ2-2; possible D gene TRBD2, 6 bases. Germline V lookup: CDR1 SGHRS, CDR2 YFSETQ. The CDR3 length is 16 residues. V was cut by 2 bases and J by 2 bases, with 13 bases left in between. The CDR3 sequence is CASSLTGLHNTGELFF. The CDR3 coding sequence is TGCGCCAGCAGCTTAACGGGACTTCATAACACCGGGGAGCTGTTTTTT.

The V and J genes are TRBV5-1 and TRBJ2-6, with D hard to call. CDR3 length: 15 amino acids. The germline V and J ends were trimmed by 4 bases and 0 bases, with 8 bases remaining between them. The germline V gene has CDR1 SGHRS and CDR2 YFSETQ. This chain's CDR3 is CASSMENSGANVLTF. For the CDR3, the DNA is TGCGCCAGCAGCATGGAAAACTCTGGGGCCAACGTCCTGACTTTC.

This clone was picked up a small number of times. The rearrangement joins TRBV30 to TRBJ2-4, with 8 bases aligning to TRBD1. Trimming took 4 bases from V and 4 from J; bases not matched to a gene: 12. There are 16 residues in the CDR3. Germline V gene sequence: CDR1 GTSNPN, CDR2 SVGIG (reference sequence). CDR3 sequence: CAWKAGRRTGKNIQYF. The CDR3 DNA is TGTGCCTGGAAGGCTGGAAGACGGACAGGGAAAAACATTCAGTACTTC.

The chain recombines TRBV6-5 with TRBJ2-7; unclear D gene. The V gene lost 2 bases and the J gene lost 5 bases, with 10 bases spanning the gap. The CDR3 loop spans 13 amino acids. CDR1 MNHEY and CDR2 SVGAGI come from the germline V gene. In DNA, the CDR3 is TGTGCCAGCAGTTACAAGGTTCTCCACGAGCAGTACTTC. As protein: CASSYKVLHEQYF.

CDR3 bases: TGTGCCAGCAGCTTAGGCGGACAGAGGAGCACTGAAGCTTTCTTT. It yields the protein CASSLGGQRSTEAFF. The chain combines TRBV11-3 with TRBJ1-1; tentative D call: TRBD1 (6 bases). The CDR3 runs to 15 residues. The germline V gene has CDR1 SGHNT and CDR2 YENEEA. V shed 1 base and J shed 4 bases, with 13 bases lying between them. Using reference TRBV11-3 and TRBJ1-1 for the parts outside the CDR3, the full variable domain is EAGVVQSPRYKIIEKKQPVAFWCNPISGHNTLYWYLQNLGQGPELLIRYENEEAVDDSQLPKDRFSAERLKGVDSTLKIQPAELGDSAVYLCASSLGGQRSTEAFFGQGTRLTVV.

CDR3 loop: CASSLKGQGDHEQYF. CDR3 nucleotides: TGCGCCAGCAGCTTAAAGGGACAGGGGGACCACGAGCAGTACTTC. The gene calls are TRBV5-1 and TRBJ2-7; TRBD1 aligns across 11 bases. Losses at the gene ends were 2 bases for V and 5 bases for J; bases not matched to a gene: 6. The CDR3 has 15 amino acids. Germline V CDR1 and CDR2: SGHRS, YFSETQ.

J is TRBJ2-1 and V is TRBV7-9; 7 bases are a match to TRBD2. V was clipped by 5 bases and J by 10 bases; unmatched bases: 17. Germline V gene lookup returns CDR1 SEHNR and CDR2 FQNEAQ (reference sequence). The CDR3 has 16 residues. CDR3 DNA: TGTGCCAGCAGCCAGCGGGAAGGAGGGTTGGCAAGGGAGCAGTTCTTC. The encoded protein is CASSQREGGLAREQFF.

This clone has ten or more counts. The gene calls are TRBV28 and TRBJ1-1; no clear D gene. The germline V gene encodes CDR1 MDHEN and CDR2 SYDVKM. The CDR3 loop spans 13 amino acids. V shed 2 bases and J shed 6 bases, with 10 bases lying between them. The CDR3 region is CASSLPRYPEAFF. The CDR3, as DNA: TGTGCCAGCAGTTTACCGAGGTATCCTGAAGCTTTCTTT.

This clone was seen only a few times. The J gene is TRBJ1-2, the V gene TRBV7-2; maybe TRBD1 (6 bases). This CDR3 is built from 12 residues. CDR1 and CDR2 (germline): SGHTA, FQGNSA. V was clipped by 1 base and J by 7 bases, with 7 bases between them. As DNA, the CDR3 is TGTGCCAGCAGCTTAGAGGGGGGTGGCTACACCTTC. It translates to CASSLEGGGYTF.

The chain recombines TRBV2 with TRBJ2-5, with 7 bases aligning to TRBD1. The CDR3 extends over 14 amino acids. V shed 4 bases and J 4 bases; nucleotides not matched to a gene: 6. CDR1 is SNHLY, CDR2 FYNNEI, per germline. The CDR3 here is CASSAQTGRETQYF. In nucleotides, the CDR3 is TGTGCCAGCAGTGCCCAGACAGGGCGAGAGACCCAGTACTTC. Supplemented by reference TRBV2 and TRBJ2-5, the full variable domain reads EPEVTQTPSHQVTQMGQEVILRCVPISNHLYFYWYRQILGQKVEFLVSFYNNEISEKSEIFDDQFSVERPDGSNFTLKIRSTKLEDSAMYFCASSAQTGRETQYFGPGTRLLVL.

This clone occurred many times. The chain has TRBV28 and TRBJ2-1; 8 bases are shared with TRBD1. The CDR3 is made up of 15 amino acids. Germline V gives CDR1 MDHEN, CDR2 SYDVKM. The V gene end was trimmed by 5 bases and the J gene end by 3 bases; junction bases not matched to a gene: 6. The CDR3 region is CASSTPGTGYNEQFF. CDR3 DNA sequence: TGTGCCAGCAGTACGCCCGGGACAGGCTACAATGAGCAGTTCTTC.

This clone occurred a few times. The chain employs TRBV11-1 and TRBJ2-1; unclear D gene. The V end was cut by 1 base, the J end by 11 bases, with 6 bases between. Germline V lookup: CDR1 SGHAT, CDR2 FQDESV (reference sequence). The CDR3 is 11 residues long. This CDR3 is CASSLGAKQFF. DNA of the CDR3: TGTGCCAGCAGCTTAGGGGCCAAGCAGTTCTTC.

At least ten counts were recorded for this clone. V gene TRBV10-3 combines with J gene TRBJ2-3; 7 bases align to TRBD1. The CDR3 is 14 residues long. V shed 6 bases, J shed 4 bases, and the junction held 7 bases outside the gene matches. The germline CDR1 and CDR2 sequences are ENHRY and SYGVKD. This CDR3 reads CAIRITGEPDTQYF. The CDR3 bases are TGTGCCATCAGGATAACAGGGGAACCAGATACGCAGTATTTT.

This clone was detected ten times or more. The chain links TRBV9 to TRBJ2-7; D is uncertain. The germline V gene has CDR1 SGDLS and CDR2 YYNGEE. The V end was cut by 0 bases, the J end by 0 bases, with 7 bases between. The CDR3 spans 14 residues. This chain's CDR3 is CASSVAPLSYEQYF. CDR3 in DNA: TGTGCCAGCAGCGTAGCGCCCCTCTCCTACGAGCAGTACTTC. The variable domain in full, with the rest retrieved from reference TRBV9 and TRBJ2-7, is DSGVTQTPKHLITATGQRVTLRCSPRSGDLSVYWYQQSLDQGLQFLIQYYNGEERAKGNILERFSAQQFPDLHSELNLSSLELGDSALYFCASSVAPLSYEQYFGPGTRLTVT.

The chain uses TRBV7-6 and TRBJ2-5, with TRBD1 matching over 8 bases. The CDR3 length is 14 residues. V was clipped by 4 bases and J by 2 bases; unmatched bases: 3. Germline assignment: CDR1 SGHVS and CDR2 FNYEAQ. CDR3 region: CASSSRGLQETQYF. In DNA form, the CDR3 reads TGTGCCAGCAGCTCCAGGGGGCTTCAAGAGACCCAGTACTTC.

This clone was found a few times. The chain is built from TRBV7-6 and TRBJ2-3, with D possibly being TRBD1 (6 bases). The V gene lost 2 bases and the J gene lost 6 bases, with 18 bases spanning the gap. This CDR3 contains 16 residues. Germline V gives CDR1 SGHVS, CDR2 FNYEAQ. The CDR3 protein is CASSLRVTGAGDTQYF. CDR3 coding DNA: TGTGCCAGCAGCTTAAGGGTGACAGGAGCTGGGGATACGCAGTATTTT.

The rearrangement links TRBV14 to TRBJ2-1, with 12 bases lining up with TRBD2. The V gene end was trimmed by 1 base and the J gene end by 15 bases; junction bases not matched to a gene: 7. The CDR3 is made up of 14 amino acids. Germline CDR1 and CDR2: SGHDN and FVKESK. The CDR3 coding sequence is TGTGCCAGCAGCCAAGCCCTAGCGGGAGGGTATTGGTTCTTC. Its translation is CASSQALAGGYWFF. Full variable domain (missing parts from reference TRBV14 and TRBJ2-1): EAGVTQFPSHSVIEKGQTVTLRCDPISGHDNLYWYRRVMGKEIKFLLHFVKESKQDESGMPNNRFLAERTGGTYSTLKVQPAELEDSGVYFCASSQALAGGYWFFGPGTRLTVL.

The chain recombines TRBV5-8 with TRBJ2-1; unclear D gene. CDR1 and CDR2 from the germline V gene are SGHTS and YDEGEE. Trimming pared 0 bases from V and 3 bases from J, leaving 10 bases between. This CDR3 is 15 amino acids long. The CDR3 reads CASSLGSSSYNEQFF. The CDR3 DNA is TGTGCCAGCAGCTTGGGCAGCTCGAGCTACAATGAGCAGTTCTTC.

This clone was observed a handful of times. The DNA for the CDR3 is TGTGCCAGCAGTTACTCAAACAGGTTTGGTGAAAAACTGTTTTTT. Amino acids: CASSYSNRFGEKLFF. The chain couples TRBV6-6 to TRBJ1-4; maybe TRBD1 (5 bases). The CDR3 extends over 15 amino acids. Germline CDR1 MNHNY, CDR2 SVGAGI (reference sequence). With 0 bases removed from V and 7 bases from J, the gap between germline ends came to 12 bases.

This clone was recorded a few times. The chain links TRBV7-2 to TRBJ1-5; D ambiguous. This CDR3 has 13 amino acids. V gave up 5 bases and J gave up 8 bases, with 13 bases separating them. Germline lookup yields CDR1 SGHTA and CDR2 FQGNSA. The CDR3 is CASSTIKEEPQHF. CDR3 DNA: TGTGCCAGCAGCACAATTAAGGAGGAGCCCCAGCATTTT.

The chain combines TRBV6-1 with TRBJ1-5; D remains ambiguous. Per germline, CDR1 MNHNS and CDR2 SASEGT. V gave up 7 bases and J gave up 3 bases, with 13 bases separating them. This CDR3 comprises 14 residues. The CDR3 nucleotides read TGTGCCAGCACCGGGCCAACCCCCAATCAGCCCCAGCATTTT. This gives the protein CASTGPTPNQPQHF.

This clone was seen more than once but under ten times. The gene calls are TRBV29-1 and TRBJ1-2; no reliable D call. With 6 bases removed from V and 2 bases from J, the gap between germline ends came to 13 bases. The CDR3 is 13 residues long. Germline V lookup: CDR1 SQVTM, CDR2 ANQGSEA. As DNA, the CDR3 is TGCAGCGTCTCTATAGGTGAAAACTATGGCTACACCTTC. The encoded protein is CSVSIGENYGYTF. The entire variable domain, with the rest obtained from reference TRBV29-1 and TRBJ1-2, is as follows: SAVISQKPSRDICQRGTSLTIQCQVDSQVTMMFWYRQQPGQSLTLIATANQGSEATYESGFVIDKFPISRPNLTFSTLTVSNMSPEDSSIYLCSVSIGENYGYTFGSGTRLTVV.

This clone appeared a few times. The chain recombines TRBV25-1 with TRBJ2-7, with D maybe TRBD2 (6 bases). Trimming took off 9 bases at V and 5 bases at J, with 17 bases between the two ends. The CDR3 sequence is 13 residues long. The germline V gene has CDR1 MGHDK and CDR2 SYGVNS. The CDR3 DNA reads TGTGCCAGTAGCGGTCCCTGGCGGAACGAGCAGTACTTC. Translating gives CASSGPWRNEQYF.